The entry that follows covers one T cell receptor (beta chain) sequence. Its antigen remains unidentified. The germline V gene encodes CDR1 DFQATT and CDR2 SNEGSKA (reference sequence). The V end lost 8 bases, the J end lost 1 base, and 15 bases lay between the germline ends. The length of the CDR3 is 14 residues. Each sample yielded at least 5 micrograms of PBMC total RNA. For the second PCR, which ran for roughly 6 to 12 cycles, a sample-barcoded 5' primer and a J-beta primer mix were used. Unique molecular identifiers of 12 random nucleotides labeled each cDNA. MiXCR was run by TCRdb on the 5' RACE reads, yielding one entry per CDR3 protein. The sample consists of 1.5 million to 2 million distinct CDR3 sequences, just under 50% of them appearing once. The data were taken from a study of blood T cells in healthy people across ages. The wider study: In model experiments, template switching was able to capture about one barcoded beta molecule for every two T cells that were present.

Points from the study as a whole: Observed TCR beta diversity per million T cells went down as age went up. This fall followed a roughly linear course with age.

Sequencing input: blood. This sequence was found in a woman aged 35 to 49 in good health. V gene TRBV20-1 combines with J gene TRBJ2-1; maybe TRBD2 (5 bases). The CDR3 DNA reads TGCAGTTCCCCCTCGGAGGCTTCCTACAATGAGCAGTTCTTC. It codes for CSSPSEASYNEQFF.